The text below deals with one T cell receptor (beta chain). What it binds is not known. Libraries were prepared by immunoSEQ multiplex PCR; TCRdb keeps only in-frame clonotypes and omits some of them. The table shows about 130,000 clones, with approximately 91% occurring only once. Unmatched junction bases numbered 4, after V lost 4 bases and J lost 4 bases. The CDR3 loop spans 16 amino acids. CDR1 is SGDLS and CDR2 is YYNGEE in the germline V gene. This sample was included in a study of T cell responses to AZD1222 COVID-19 vaccine. Points from the study as a whole: Nearly half of spike-specific TCRs reportedly target unmutated variant regions. There were vaccine-associated CD4 TCRs across spike, dominant at 160-218 and 743-854. Only six AZD1222 recipients tested seropositive at baseline. It should be noted that donors were predominantly white British and more often female, and clonal diversity was possibly underestimated.

This clonotype originated in an adult who received the AZD1222 COVID-19 vaccine. J is TRBJ2-2 and V is TRBV9; 13 bases are a match to TRBD2. The input for sequencing was peripheral blood, taken 28 days after the second AZD1222 dose. The CDR3 DNA reads as TGTGCCAGCAGCCCCGGGACTAGCGGGACCACCGGGGAGCTGTTTTTT. This sequence encodes CASSPGTSGTTGELFF.